The source of this T cell receptor beta chain is a study of lymphopenia after photon versus proton radiotherapy. Measured with immunoSEQ multiplex PCR; TCRdb has only the in-frame clones, and not every one. The sample consists of 35,000 to 45,000 clones, about 80% of them appearing once. Details on this clone: Its specificity is not known.

Overall study results and limits: Oligoclonal CD8+ Temra expansion after nadir drove photon patients' diversity drop. Post-nadir TCR diversity decline inversely tracked overall survival among those who died. Photon-treated patients lost naive T cells and TCR diversity; proton-treated stayed stable.

This CDR3 has 18 residues. Trimming cost V 6 bases and J 2 bases; bases outside gene matches: 11. Germline lookup yields CDR1 MNHEY and CDR2 SMNVEV (reference sequence). This receptor was taken from a woman aged 65 to 85 with pancreatic cancer. Sequencing used peripheral blood, obtained from a patient treated with proton-based radiotherapy. The chain is built from TRBV27 and TRBJ1-5, with 12 bases aligning to TRBD1. CDR3 coding DNA: TGTGCCAGCAGGCCCCGGGACAGGGGGCTTACGGGCAATCAGCCCCAGCATTTT. Residues: CASRPRDRGLTGNQPQHF.